This T cell receptor (beta chain) came from a study of T cell repertoires in ileal Crohn's disease. Each sample's TCRB immunosequencing used around 0.5 micrograms of biopsy DNA. Profiled with immunoSEQ multiplex PCR; TCRdb holds only in-frame clones, not every one. The data hold 6,000 to 7,500 clones, with 65% to 90% observed a single time. The junction had 9 bases not matched to a gene; V was cut back by 4 bases and J by 6 bases. Germline loops: CDR1 SGHDT, CDR2 YYEEEE. This CDR3 comprises 15 residues. Sequences were obtained from ileal tissue. J is TRBJ2-2 and V is TRBV5-6; 7 bases fit TRBD1. The receptor was derived from an adult with Crohn's disease. The CDR3 sequence is CASSERGRAAGELFF. The CDR3 coding sequence is TGTGCCAGCAGCGAGAGGGGGCGGGCCGCCGGGGAGCTGTTTTTT.